This TCR beta chain stems from a study of CD8 T cells in Susac syndrome. An input of about 0.45 to 1 ug of RNA was subjected to reverse transcription using random hexamers. TCRdb fed the immunoSEQ multiplex PCR reads into MiXCR, producing one record per CDR3 protein. The sample gives some 400,000 distinct CDR3 sequences, 85% to 90% of which show up once; about 0.1% is in the top ten. In contrast to the negatively isolated CD8+ and CD4+ T cells, TEMRA cells were FACS-enriched. This CDR3 comprises 16 residues. V dropped 4 bases and J dropped 6 bases, with 18 bases sitting between them. Germline loops: CDR1 MNHEY, CDR2 SMNVEV (reference sequence).

Sequenced material: CD8+ T cells from PBMCs. The chain recombines TRBV27 with TRBJ2-2; D ambiguous. This receptor was identified in a human donor with multiple sclerosis. The CDR3 sequence: CASSYSTLLDAGELFF. The CDR3 DNA reads TGTGCCAGCAGTTACAGCACGCTCCTAGACGCCGGGGAGCTGTTTTTT.